The next 17 T cell receptor beta chains were all read from a single sample in a study of OX40 agonist ivuxolimab in advanced cancers. Clones were sequenced by immunoSEQ multiplex PCR, and TCRdb holds only the in-frame ones, with some missing. The sample lists nearly 60,000 clones; roughly four fifths were seen once. The sequencing used CD4+ or CD8+ T cells sorted from blood, collected in a trial of the OX40 agonist ivuxolimab. These receptors were obtained from an adult with an advanced solid tumor such as melanoma, head and neck, liver or kidney cancer.

V gene TRBV12-5 combines with J gene TRBJ1-2; TRBD1 aligns across 9 bases. J was trimmed by 6 bases and V by 1 base; bases with no gene match: 9. The CDR3 runs to 16 residues. From germline, CDR1 is LGHNT and CDR2 FRNRAP. CDR3 amino acids: CASGLAAPGQGDGYTF. CDR3 coding DNA: TGTGCTAGTGGTTTGGCCGCCCCGGGACAGGGAGATGGCTACACCTTC. The whole variable domain, filled in from reference TRBV12-5 and TRBJ1-2, reads DARVTQTPRHKVTEMGQEVTMRCQPILGHNTVFWYRQTMMQGLELLAYFRNRAPLDDSGMPKDRFSAEMPDATLATLKIQPSEPRDSAVYFCASGLAAPGQGDGYTFGSGTRLTVV.

The chain recombines TRBV18 with TRBJ2-2; 7 nucleotides match TRBD1. The ends lost 2 bases at V and 5 bases at J; junction bases unmatched: 5. Germline V gives CDR1 KGHSH, CDR2 LQKENI. This CDR3 is 15 amino acids long. CDR3 protein: CASSPVETGTGELFF. The CDR3 bases are TGTGCCAGCTCACCAGTCGAGACAGGGACCGGGGAGCTGTTTTTT.

V and J are TRBV5-1 and TRBJ1-1; D is ambiguous. V lost 4 bases, J lost 3 bases, and 13 bases lay in between. The CDR3 spans 14 residues. Germline CDR1 is SGHRS and CDR2 is YFSETQ. CDR3 coding DNA: TGCGCCAGCAGCCAGGAGCCCGACGACACTGAAGCTTTCTTT. Its protein product is CASSQEPDDTEAFF.

About this clone itself: At the DNA level, this CDR3 is encoded by other sequences in the same sample as well. CDR3 coding DNA: TGCGCCAGCAGCCCCACCGCCGGGGCCAACGTCCTGACTTTC. This sequence encodes CASSPTAGANVLTF. This chain uses TRBV5-1 with TRBJ2-6, with D unclear. Trimming pared 4 bases from V and 4 bases from J, leaving 9 bases between. Germline CDR1 SGHRS, CDR2 YFSETQ. The CDR3 loop spans 14 amino acids.

The genes are TRBV7-9 and TRBJ1-2, with D unclear. This CDR3 is built from 12 residues. Deletions cut 5 bases from V and 5 bases from J, with 9 bases between. In germline, CDR1 is SEHNR, CDR2 FQNEAQ (reference sequence). CDR3 residues: CASSPSGYGYTF. CDR3 nucleotides: TGTGCCAGCAGCCCGTCGGGTTATGGCTACACCTTC. The full variable domain, completed using reference TRBV7-9 and TRBJ1-2, is DTGVSQNPRHKITKRGQNVTFRCDPISEHNRLYWYRQTLGQGPEFLTYFQNEAQLEKSRLLSDRFSAERPKGSFSTLEIQRTEQGDSAMYLCASSPSGYGYTFGSGTRLTVV.

The J gene is TRBJ2-7, the V gene TRBV5-1; D uncertain. This CDR3 contains 16 residues. Germline V gene sequence: CDR1 SGHRS, CDR2 YFSETQ. Trimming cost V 0 bases and J 3 bases, with 16 bases left between them. The CDR3 bases are TGCGCCAGCAGCTTGGTATTTGGCACTTACCTCTACGAGCAGTACTTC. Protein sequence: CASSLVFGTYLYEQYF.

This clone has a single count. V is TRBV18 and J is TRBJ2-5; D ambiguous. With 4 bases removed from V and 11 bases from J, the gap between germline ends came to 11 bases. This CDR3 has 11 residues. The germline V gene encodes CDR1 KGHSH and CDR2 LQKENI. The CDR3 loop reads CASSLGREQYF. In nucleotides, the CDR3 is TGTGCCAGCTCACTGGGCCGTGAGCAGTACTTC.

The J gene is TRBJ2-1, the V gene TRBV15, with TRBD2 identical over 14 bases. CDR1 and CDR2 (germline): LNHNV, YYDKDF (reference sequence). There are 19 residues in the CDR3. The trim removed 3 bases at V and 0 bases at J, leaving 7 bases unmatched. This chain's CDR3 is CATSRPGLAGDNSYNEQFF. CDR3 nucleotides: TGTGCCACCAGCAGGCCGGGACTAGCGGGGGATAACTCCTACAATGAGCAGTTCTTC.

The rearrangement links TRBV2 to TRBJ1-1; D might be TRBD1 (5 bases). This CDR3 comprises 15 residues. Between the trimmed V and J ends, which lost 9 bases and 0 bases, there was a span of 17 bases. Germline V gene data show CDR1 as SNHLY and CDR2 as FYNNEI. This chain's CDR3 is CARGAGGPMNTEAFF. Written as DNA, the CDR3 is TGTGCCAGAGGGGCAGGCGGACCCATGAACACTGAAGCTTTCTTT.

V is TRBV7-8 and J is TRBJ1-6, with D unresolved. Germline V gene sequence: CDR1 SGHVS, CDR2 FQNEAQ. The CDR3 runs to 12 residues. The V end lost 1 base, the J end lost 12 bases, and 7 bases lay between the germline ends. As DNA, the CDR3 is TGTGCCAGCAGCTTAGAGTCCGGACCCCTCCACTTT. Translated, it gives CASSLESGPLHF.

V gene TRBV5-1 combines with J gene TRBJ2-5, with 7 positions matching TRBD1. This CDR3 is 18 amino acids long. CDR1 is SGHRS, CDR2 YFSETQ, per germline. The V gene end was trimmed by 0 bases and the J gene end by 1 base; junction bases not matched to a gene: 12. The CDR3 loop is CASSLGGLKRQGQETQYF. The CDR3 DNA reads TGCGCCAGCAGCTTGGGCGGGTTAAAAAGACAGGGCCAAGAGACCCAGTACTTC.

The rearrangement links TRBV5-1 to TRBJ1-1; 9 bases are a match to TRBD1. This CDR3 region has 15 residues. V shed 4 bases, J shed 3 bases, and the junction held 7 bases outside the gene matches. Germline CDR1 and CDR2: SGHRS and YFSETQ. The CDR3 spells CASSRETGGHTEAFF. The CDR3 DNA sequence: TGCGCCAGCAGCCGGGAAACAGGGGGCCACACTGAAGCTTTCTTT.

The rearrangement joins TRBV7-9 to TRBJ2-1, with a possible D match to TRBD1 (6 bases). CDR3 length: 15 amino acids. Per germline, CDR1 SEHNR and CDR2 FQNEAQ (reference sequence). Trimming pared 6 bases from V and 0 bases from J, leaving 12 bases between. DNA of the CDR3: TGTGCCAGCAGAGAGAGGGGGAGCTCCTACAATGAGCAGTTCTTC. Translation: CASRERGSSYNEQFF.

The chain combines TRBV11-3 with TRBJ1-1, with no clear D. The CDR3 contains 13 residues. CDR1 and CDR2 from the germline V gene are SGHNT and YENEEA. Trimming left V 3 bases short and J 1 base short, with 6 bases between. CDR3 region: CASSLGGNTEAFF. The CDR3 DNA reads TGTGCCAGCAGCTTGGGCGGGAACACTGAAGCTTTCTTT. Full variable domain (remainder filled in from reference TRBV11-3 and TRBJ1-1): EAGVVQSPRYKIIEKKQPVAFWCNPISGHNTLYWYLQNLGQGPELLIRYENEEAVDDSQLPKDRFSAERLKGVDSTLKIQPAELGDSAVYLCASSLGGNTEAFFGQGTRLTVV.

The V gene is TRBV7-2, the J gene TRBJ2-1; a possible D gene is TRBD2 (5 bases). The CDR3 spans 15 residues. The germline gives CDR1 SGHTA, CDR2 FQGNSA. Trimming removed 0 bases at V and 1 base at J, with 7 bases between. This chain's CDR3 is CASSLAGSSYNEQFF. The CDR3, as DNA: TGTGCCAGCAGCTTAGCTGGGAGTTCCTACAATGAGCAGTTCTTC. Using reference TRBV7-2 and TRBJ2-1 for the parts outside the CDR3, the full variable domain is GAGVSQSPSNKVTEKGKDVELRCDPISGHTALYWYRQSLGQGLEFLIYFQGNSAPDKSGLPSDRFSAERTGGSVSTLTIQRTQQEDSAVYLCASSLAGSSYNEQFFGPGTRLTVL.

The chain recombines TRBV7-6 with TRBJ2-3; 15 nucleotides match TRBD2. The CDR3 extends over 18 amino acids. Germline V gene lookup returns CDR1 SGHVS and CDR2 FNYEAQ. V was clipped by 4 bases and J by 5 bases; unmatched bases: 10. As DNA, the CDR3 is TGTGCCAGCAGCTCCGGACTAGCGGGGGGGCAAAGGATAGATACGCAGTATTTT. This sequence encodes CASSSGLAGGQRIDTQYF.

V is TRBV2 and J is TRBJ2-3, with D hard to call. CDR3 length: 14 amino acids. With 4 bases removed from V and 5 bases from J, the gap between germline ends came to 13 bases. Germline V gene sequence: CDR1 SNHLY, CDR2 FYNNEI. CDR3 loop: CASSVRSSQDTQYF. CDR3 nucleotide sequence: TGTGCCAGCAGTGTGAGGTCGTCCCAAGATACGCAGTATTTT.